This T cell receptor beta chain was sequenced in a study of CD8+ T cells in alopecia areata. This CDR3 is 15 amino acids long. Germline CDR1 is MNHEY and CDR2 is SMNVEV (reference sequence). Deletions cut 5 bases from V and 4 bases from J, with 14 bases between. Treatment described: oral pan-JAK inhibitor, 5-10 mg twice daily. Alopecia areata patients had lesional scalp punch biopsies and peripheral blood taken from them. PBMCs served as the source from which CD4+ and CD8+ T cells were sorted. Study results and caveats: Possibly as an HLA-related effect, TCR sharing across patients appeared less clear than in mice.

Investigators isolated RNA and reverse transcribed it into cDNA to act as the sequencing template. Data came from immunoSEQ multiplex PCR; TCRdb stores just in-frame clones and leaves some out. The data show about 200,000 clones, around 65% seen once. Note on this clone: Its cognate antigen is unknown.

This receptor was taken from a human donor with alopecia areata. This chain connects TRBV27 to TRBJ2-2, with D perhaps matching TRBD1 or TRBD2 (5 bases each). The sample here was CD4+ T cells sorted from blood, taken at week 4, from a patient treated with tofacitinib. CDR3 in amino acids: CASSPGWRVTGELFF. In DNA, the CDR3 is TGTGCCAGCAGTCCAGGGTGGCGGGTCACCGGGGAGCTGTTTTTT.